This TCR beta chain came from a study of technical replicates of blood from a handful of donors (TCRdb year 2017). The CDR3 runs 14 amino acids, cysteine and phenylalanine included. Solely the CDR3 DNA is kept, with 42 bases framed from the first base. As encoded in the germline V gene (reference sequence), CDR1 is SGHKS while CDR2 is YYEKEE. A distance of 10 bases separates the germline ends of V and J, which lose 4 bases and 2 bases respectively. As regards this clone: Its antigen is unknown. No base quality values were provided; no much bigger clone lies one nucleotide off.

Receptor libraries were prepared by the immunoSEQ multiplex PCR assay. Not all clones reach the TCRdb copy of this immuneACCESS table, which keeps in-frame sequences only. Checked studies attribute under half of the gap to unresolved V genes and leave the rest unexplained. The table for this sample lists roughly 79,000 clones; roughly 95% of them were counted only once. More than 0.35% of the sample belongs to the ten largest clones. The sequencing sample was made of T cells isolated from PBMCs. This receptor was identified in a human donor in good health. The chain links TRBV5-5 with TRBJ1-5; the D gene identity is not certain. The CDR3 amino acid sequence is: CASSRGGGNQPQHF. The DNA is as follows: TGTGCCAGCAGCCGGGGAGGCGGCAATCAGCCCCAGCATTTT.